This entry lists 20 T cell receptor beta chains sequenced from one sample in a study of cytomegalovirus exposure and HLA in healthy donors. Primers: 60 Vbeta forward and 13 Jbeta reverse. Generated by immunoSEQ multiplex PCR, the TCRdb table keeps only in-frame clones and is missing some. This sample has about 170,000 clones, with approximately 72% found just once. The material sequenced was PBMCs. Receptor source: a female donor in good health and CMV-seronegative.

The CDR3 DNA follows: TGTGCCAGCAGCTTAGCAGGACAGGGGAGAGGAAACACCATATATTTT. Its translation: CASSLAGQGRGNTIYF. The V call is TRBV7-8, the J call TRBJ1-3; 9 positions agree with TRBD1. The CDR3 has 16 residues. Germline V CDR1 and CDR2: SGHVS, FQNEAQ. V trimming: 0 bases; J trimming: 4 bases; junction bases outside the gene matches: 4.

V and J are TRBV27 and TRBJ1-4; D might be TRBD1 (5 bases). CDR3 length: 14 residues. Between the trimmed V and J ends, which lost 3 bases and 7 bases, there was a span of 12 bases. Looked up from germline, CDR1 is MNHEY and CDR2 is SMNVEV (reference sequence). The CDR3 DNA is TGTGCCAGCAGTTTTTTCAGGGATCGTGAAAAACTGTTTTTT. It encodes CASSFFRDREKLFF.

This clone has a handful of counts. This sample also contains other DNA sequences that code for the same CDR3. The chain has TRBV18 and TRBJ1-1; 8 positions agree with TRBD1. Per germline, CDR1 KGHSH and CDR2 LQKENI. The CDR3 runs 14 residues. The V segment lost 3 bases and the J segment 5 bases; nucleotides outside the gene matches: 5. DNA of the CDR3: TGTGCCAGCTCACCCCGGACAGGGCGGACTGAAGCTTTCTTT. It codes for CASSPRTGRTEAFF.

The V call is TRBV30, the J call TRBJ1-1, with D possibly TRBD1 on 5 matching bases. This CDR3 contains 15 residues. Between the trimmed V and J ends, which lost 7 bases and 1 base, there was a span of 19 bases. Germline loops: CDR1 GTSNPN, CDR2 SVGIG (reference sequence). CDR3 nucleotides: TGTGCCTCCCTACGGGCAGGGTGGGCGAACACTGAAGCTTTCTTT. Amino acids: CASLRAGWANTEAFF.

V usage is TRBV9 and J usage is TRBJ1-1; D gene uncertain. CDR1 and CDR2 from the germline V gene are SGDLS and YYNGEE. The CDR3 has 13 amino acids. Trimming stripped 3 bases from V and 5 bases from J, with 11 bases between. CDR3 amino acids: CASSAGPGTEAFF. The CDR3 nucleotides are TGTGCCAGCAGCGCCGGCCCGGGTACTGAAGCTTTCTTT.

This clone was found once. V usage is TRBV7-9 and J usage is TRBJ2-4; possible D gene TRBD2, 5 bases. Between the trimmed V and J ends, which lost 5 bases and 0 bases, there was a span of 17 bases. Germline V gene sequence: CDR1 SEHNR, CDR2 FQNEAQ (reference sequence). The CDR3 contains 17 residues. CDR3 sequence (DNA): TGTGCCAGCAGCCCCCCTCCGGACTCTTTAGCCAAAAACATTCAGTACTTC. This gives the protein CASSPPPDSLAKNIQYF.

V and J are TRBV5-1 and TRBJ2-7; D gene unclear. The CDR3 sequence is 14 residues long. Germline CDR1 SGHRS, CDR2 YFSETQ. Between the trimmed V and J ends, which lost 0 bases and 1 base, there was a span of 8 bases. CDR3 DNA: TGCGCCAGCAGCTTGGATGCCCTATCCTACGAGCAGTACTTC. Its translation is CASSLDALSYEQYF.

The chain is built from TRBV18 and TRBJ2-7; 8 bases line up with TRBD2. This CDR3 is built from 13 residues. From germline, CDR1 is KGHSH and CDR2 LQKENI. J gave up 4 bases and V 2 bases, and 1 base lay outside the gene matches. The CDR3 here is CASSPAGGYEQYF. As DNA, the CDR3 is TGTGCCAGCTCACCAGCGGGGGGATACGAGCAGTACTTC. The variable domain in full, with the rest retrieved from reference TRBV18 and TRBJ2-7, is NAGVMQNPRHLVRRRGQEARLRCSPMKGHSHVYWYRQLPEEGLKFMVYLQKENIIDESGMPKERFSAEFPKEGPSILRIQQVVRGDSAAYFCASSPAGGYEQYFGPGTRLTVT.

The V gene is TRBV9, the J gene TRBJ2-7; TRBD2 is a possible D gene (6 bases). Germline CDR1 is SGDLS and CDR2 is YYNGEE. The V end was cut by 3 bases, the J end by 0 bases, with 10 bases between. The CDR3 totals 14 residues. CDR3 coding DNA: TGTGCCAGCAGCGACCGGGACTTCTCCTACGAGCAGTACTTC. This translates into CASSDRDFSYEQYF.

This clone was detected only a few times. V usage is TRBV5-4 and J usage is TRBJ1-3, with TRBD1 identical over 10 bases. Germline V lookup: CDR1 SGHNT, CDR2 YYREEE (reference sequence). The length of the CDR3 is 14 residues. With V trimmed by 3 bases and J by 5 bases, 2 bases remained unmatched. The DNA of the CDR3 is TGTGCCAGCAGCTACGACAGGGGGCGAAACACCATATATTTT. It codes for CASSYDRGRNTIYF.

This chain joins TRBV14 and TRBJ1-1; 11 nucleotides align to TRBD1. Losses at the gene ends were 8 bases for V and 5 bases for J; bases not matched to a gene: 7. The CDR3 extends over 14 amino acids. Germline-derived CDR1 and CDR2 are SGHDN and FVKESK. The CDR3 sequence: CASLSGTGGTEAFF. CDR3 nucleotides: TGTGCCAGCCTCTCCGGGACAGGGGGGACTGAAGCTTTCTTT.

About this clone: The sample carries other DNA sequences with the same CDR3. The CDR3 region is CAISEAYTDTQYF. In DNA, the CDR3 is TGTGCCATCAGTGAGGCCTACACAGATACGCAGTATTTT. V gene TRBV10-3 combines with J gene TRBJ2-3; unclear D gene. The CDR3 has 13 amino acids. The germline V gene has CDR1 ENHRY and CDR2 SYGVKD. Trimming stripped 2 bases from V and 2 bases from J, with 5 bases between.

A few counts support this clone. This chain uses TRBV7-3 with TRBJ2-5; tentative D call: TRBD1 (5 bases). The CDR3 has 13 amino acids. With 3 bases removed from V and 3 bases from J, the gap between germline ends came to 8 bases. The germline V gene has CDR1 SGHTA and CDR2 FQGTGA. CDR3 nucleotide sequence: TGTGCCAGCAGCTTTCAGGGTAAAGAGACCCAGTACTTC. Its translation: CASSFQGKETQYF.

This rearrangement joins TRBV29-1 to TRBJ2-1; perhaps TRBD2 as D (5 bases). Germline V CDR1 and CDR2: SQVTM, ANQGSEA. The CDR3 has 15 amino acids. V was pared by 3 bases and J by 3 bases, with 15 bases between. CDR3 residues: CSVERRLTSYNEQFF. CDR3 sequence (DNA): TGCAGCGTTGAGAGACGACTAACCAGCTACAATGAGCAGTTCTTC.

The V and J genes are TRBV2 and TRBJ1-2; 10 nucleotides align to TRBD1. J lost 5 bases, V lost 11 bases, and 8 bases had no gene match. Germline V gene data show CDR1 as SNHLY and CDR2 as FYNNEI. CDR3 size: 13 residues. The CDR3 DNA follows: TGTGCCGGCGCCCGGGACAGGGGATATGGCTACACCTTC. Protein: CAGARDRGYGYTF.

V gene TRBV7-3 combines with J gene TRBJ1-1, with unresolved D. CDR3 length: 12 amino acids. Per the germline V gene, CDR1 is SGHTA and CDR2 is FQGTGA. V was clipped by 5 bases and J by 6 bases, with 10 bases between them. CDR3 region: CASSHSGSEAFF. The CDR3 nucleotides read TGTGCCAGCAGCCATTCAGGCTCTGAAGCTTTCTTT.

The rearrangement links TRBV9 to TRBJ1-1, with D possibly being TRBD1 (6 bases). V lost 4 bases and J lost 2, with 12 bases in between. The CDR3 consists of 14 residues. Germline lookup yields CDR1 SGDLS and CDR2 YYNGEE. This CDR3 is CASSIRQDNTEAFF. Written as DNA, the CDR3 is TGTGCCAGCAGCATCAGACAGGATAACACTGAAGCTTTCTTT.

The V and J genes are TRBV29-1 and TRBJ1-1; possibly TRBD1 for D (6 bases). Trimming stripped 7 bases from V and 2 bases from J, with 11 bases between. The germline V gene has CDR1 SQVTM and CDR2 ANQGSEA. This CDR3 spans 12 amino acids. The DNA for the CDR3 is TGCAGCGCCGGACAGTTAAACACTGAAGCTTTCTTT. Amino acid sequence: CSAGQLNTEAFF.

The chain employs TRBV7-9 and TRBJ2-2; tentative D call: TRBD2 (6 bases). Germline V gene sequence: CDR1 SEHNR, CDR2 FQNEAQ (reference sequence). The CDR3 spans 17 residues. Trimming removed 0 bases at V and 0 bases at J, with 11 bases between. CDR3 bases: TGTGCCAGCAGCTTAGCGCTGGAGGGCTCGAACACCGGGGAGCTGTTTTTT. Translated: CASSLALEGSNTGELFF.

The rearrangement links TRBV28 to TRBJ1-5; D gene unclear. Trimming removed 1 base from V and 9 bases from J, with 13 bases in between. Germline CDR1 is MDHEN and CDR2 is SYDVKM. The CDR3 loop spans 14 amino acids. CDR3 DNA: TGTGCCAGCAGTTTATCGGGGTACGATAGGCCCCAGCATTTT. This gives the protein CASSLSGYDRPQHF.